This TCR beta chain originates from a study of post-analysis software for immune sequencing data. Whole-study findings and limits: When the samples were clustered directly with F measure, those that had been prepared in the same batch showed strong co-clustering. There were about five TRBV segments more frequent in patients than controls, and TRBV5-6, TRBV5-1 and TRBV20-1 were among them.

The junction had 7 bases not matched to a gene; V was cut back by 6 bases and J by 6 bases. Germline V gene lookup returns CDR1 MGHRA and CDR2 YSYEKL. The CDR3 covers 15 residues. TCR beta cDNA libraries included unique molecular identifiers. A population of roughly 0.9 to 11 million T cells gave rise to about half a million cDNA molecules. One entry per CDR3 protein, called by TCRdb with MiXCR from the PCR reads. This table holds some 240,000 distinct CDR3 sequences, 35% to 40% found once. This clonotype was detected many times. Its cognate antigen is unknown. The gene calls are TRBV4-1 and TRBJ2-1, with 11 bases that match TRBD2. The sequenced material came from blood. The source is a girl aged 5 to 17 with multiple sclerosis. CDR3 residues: CASRSTGLAGNEQFF. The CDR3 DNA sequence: TGCGCCAGCAGAAGCACAGGACTAGCGGGCAATGAGCAGTTCTTC.